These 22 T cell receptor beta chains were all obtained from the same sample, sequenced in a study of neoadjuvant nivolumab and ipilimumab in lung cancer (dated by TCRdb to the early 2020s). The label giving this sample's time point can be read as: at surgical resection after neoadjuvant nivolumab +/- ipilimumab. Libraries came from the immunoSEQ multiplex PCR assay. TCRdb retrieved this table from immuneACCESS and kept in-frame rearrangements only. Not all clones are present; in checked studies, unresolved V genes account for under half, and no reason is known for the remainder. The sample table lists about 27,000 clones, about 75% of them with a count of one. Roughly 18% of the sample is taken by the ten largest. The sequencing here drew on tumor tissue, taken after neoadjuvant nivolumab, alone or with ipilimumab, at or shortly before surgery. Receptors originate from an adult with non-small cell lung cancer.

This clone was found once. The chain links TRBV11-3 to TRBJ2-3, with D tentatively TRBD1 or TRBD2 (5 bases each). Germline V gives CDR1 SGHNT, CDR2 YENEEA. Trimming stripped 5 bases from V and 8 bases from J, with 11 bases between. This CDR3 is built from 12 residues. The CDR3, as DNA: TGTGCCAGCAGCCAGGCGAGGGGTACGCAGTATTTT. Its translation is CASSQARGTQYF.

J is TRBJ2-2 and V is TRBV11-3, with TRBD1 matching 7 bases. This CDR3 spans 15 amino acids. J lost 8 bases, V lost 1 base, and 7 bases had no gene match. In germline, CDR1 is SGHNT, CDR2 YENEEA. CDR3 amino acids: CASSLGGGARGELFF. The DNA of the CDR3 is TGTGCCAGCAGCTTAGGAGGGGGCGCCCGGGGGGAGCTGTTTTTT.

The CDR3 region has the DNA TGTGCCAGTAGTATACGGCCCGGTACAGAAGCTTTCTTT. Protein product: CASSIRPGTEAFF. The chain is built from TRBV19 and TRBJ1-1; D not resolved. Germline values: CDR1 LNHDA, CDR2 SQIVND (reference sequence). The germline V and J ends were trimmed by 2 bases and 8 bases, with 12 bases remaining between them. This CDR3 contains 13 residues. The full variable domain, rest sourced from reference TRBV19 and TRBJ1-1, is DGGITQSPKYLFRKEGQNVTLSCEQNLNHDAMYWYRQDPGQGLRLIYYSQIVNDFQKGDIAEGYSVSREKKESFPLTVTSAQKNPTAFYLCASSIRPGTEAFFGQGTRLTVV.

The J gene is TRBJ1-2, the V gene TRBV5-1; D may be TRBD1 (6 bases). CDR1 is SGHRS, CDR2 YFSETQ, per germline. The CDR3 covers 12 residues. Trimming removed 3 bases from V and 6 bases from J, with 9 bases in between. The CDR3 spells CASSSTGHGYTF. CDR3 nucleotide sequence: TGCGCCAGCAGCTCAACAGGGCATGGCTACACCTTC.

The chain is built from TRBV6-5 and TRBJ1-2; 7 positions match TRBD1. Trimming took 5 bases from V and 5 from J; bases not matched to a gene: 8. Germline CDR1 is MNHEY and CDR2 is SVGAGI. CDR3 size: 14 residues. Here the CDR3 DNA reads TGTGCCAGCAGTACGGGACAGCTACGGTATGGCTACACCTTC. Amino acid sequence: CASSTGQLRYGYTF.

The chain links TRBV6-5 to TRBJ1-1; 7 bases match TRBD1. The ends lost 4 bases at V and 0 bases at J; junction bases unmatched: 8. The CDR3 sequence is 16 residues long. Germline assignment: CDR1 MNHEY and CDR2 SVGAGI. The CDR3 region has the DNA TGTGCCAGCAGTTCGTGGACAGGCCTCATGAACACTGAAGCTTTCTTT. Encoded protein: CASSSWTGLMNTEAFF.

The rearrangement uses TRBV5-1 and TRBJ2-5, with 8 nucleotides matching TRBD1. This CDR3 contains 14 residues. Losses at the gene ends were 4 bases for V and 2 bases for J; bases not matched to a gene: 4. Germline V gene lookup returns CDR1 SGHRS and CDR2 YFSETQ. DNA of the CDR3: TGCGCCAGCAGCCGCCAGGGGGCACAAGAGACCCAGTACTTC. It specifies CASSRQGAQETQYF.

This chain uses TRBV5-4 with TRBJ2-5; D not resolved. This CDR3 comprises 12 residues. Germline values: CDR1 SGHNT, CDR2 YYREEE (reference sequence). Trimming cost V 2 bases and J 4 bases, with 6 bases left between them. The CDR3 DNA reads TGTGCCAGCAGCTTCCAGAGAGAGACCCAGTACTTC. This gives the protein CASSFQRETQYF. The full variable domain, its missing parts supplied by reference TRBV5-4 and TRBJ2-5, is ETGVTQSPTHLIKTRGQQVTLRCSSQSGHNTVSWYQQALGQGPQFIFQYYREEENGRGNFPPRFSGLQFPNYSSELNVNALELDDSALYLCASSFQRETQYFGPGTRLLVL.

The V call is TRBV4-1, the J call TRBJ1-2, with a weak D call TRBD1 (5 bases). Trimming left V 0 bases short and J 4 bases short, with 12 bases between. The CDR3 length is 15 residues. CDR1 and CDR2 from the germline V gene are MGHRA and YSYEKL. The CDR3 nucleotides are TGCGCCAGCAGCCAAGAGACGGGGCAGGGCTATGGCTACACCTTC. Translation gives CASSQETGQGYGYTF.

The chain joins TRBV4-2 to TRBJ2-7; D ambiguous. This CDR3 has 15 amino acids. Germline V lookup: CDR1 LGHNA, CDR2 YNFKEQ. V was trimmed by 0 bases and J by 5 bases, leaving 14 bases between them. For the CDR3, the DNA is TGTGCCAGCAGCCAAGATCTGGGGAAGGGCCACGAGCAGTACTTC. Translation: CASSQDLGKGHEQYF.

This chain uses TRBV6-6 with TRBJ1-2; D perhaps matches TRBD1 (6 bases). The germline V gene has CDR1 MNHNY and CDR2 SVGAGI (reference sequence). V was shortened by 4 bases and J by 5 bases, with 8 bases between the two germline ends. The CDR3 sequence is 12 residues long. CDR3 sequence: CASSSGQYGYTF. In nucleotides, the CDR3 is TGTGCCAGCAGTTCCGGACAGTATGGCTACACCTTC.

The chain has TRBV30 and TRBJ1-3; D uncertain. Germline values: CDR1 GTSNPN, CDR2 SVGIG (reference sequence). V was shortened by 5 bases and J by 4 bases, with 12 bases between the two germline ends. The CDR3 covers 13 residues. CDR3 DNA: TGTGCCTGGGGGATGTCGACAGGAAACACCATATATTTT. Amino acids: CAWGMSTGNTIYF.

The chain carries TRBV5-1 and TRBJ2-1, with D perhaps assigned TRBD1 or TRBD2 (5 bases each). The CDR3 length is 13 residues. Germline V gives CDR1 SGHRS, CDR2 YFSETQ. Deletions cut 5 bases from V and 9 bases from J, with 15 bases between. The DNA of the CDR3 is TGCGCCAGCAGTCCATCGACTGGGGGTGAGCAGTTCTTC. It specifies CASSPSTGGEQFF.

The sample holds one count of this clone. This chain's CDR3 is CASSLGIAGGPRTDTQYF. In DNA, the CDR3 is TGTGCCAGCAGCTTAGGGATAGCGGGGGGGCCACGCACAGATACGCAGTATTTT. V gene TRBV7-9 combines with J gene TRBJ2-3; TRBD2 aligns across 11 bases. There are 18 residues in the CDR3. Germline-derived CDR1 and CDR2 are SEHNR and FQNEAQ (reference sequence). Trimming removed 1 base from V and 1 base from J; junction bases left unmatched: 7.

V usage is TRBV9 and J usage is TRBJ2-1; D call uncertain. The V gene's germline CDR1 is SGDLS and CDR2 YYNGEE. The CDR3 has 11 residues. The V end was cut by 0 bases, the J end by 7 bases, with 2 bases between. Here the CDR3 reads CASSVDNEQFF. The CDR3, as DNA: TGTGCCAGCAGCGTAGATAATGAGCAGTTCTTC.

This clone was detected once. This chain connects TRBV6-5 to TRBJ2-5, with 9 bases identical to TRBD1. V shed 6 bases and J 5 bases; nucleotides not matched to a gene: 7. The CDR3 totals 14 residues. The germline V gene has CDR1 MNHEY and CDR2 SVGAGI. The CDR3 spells CASRAAGTGETQYF. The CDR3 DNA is TGTGCCAGCAGAGCCGCCGGGACAGGGGAGACCCAGTACTTC.

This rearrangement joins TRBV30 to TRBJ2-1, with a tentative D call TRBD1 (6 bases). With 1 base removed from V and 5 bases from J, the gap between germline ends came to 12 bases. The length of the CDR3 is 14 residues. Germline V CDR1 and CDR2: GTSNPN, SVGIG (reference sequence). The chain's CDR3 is CAWSARNRDNEQFF. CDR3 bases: TGTGCCTGGAGTGCGCGCAACAGGGACAATGAGCAGTTCTTC.

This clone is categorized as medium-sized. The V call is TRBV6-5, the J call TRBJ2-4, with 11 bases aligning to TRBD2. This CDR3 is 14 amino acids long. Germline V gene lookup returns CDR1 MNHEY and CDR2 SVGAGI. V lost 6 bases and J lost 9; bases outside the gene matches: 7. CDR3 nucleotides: TGTGCCAGCAGGGGGACTAGCGGCCTGGGCATTCAGTACTTC. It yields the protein CASRGTSGLGIQYF.

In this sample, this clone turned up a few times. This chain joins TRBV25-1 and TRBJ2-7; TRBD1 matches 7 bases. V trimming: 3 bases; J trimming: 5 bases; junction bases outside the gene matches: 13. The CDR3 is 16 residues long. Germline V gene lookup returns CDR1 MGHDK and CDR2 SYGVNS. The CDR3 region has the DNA TGTGCCAGCAGTGACCTCTTGCGACAGGGTGGAAACGAGCAGTACTTC. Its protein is CASSDLLRQGGNEQYF.

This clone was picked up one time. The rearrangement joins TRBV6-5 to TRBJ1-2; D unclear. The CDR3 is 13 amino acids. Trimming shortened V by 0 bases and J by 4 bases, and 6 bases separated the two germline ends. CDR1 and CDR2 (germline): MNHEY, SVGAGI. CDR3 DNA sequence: TGTGCCAGCAGTTACTCGGGCTTCTATGGCTACACCTTC. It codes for CASSYSGFYGYTF.

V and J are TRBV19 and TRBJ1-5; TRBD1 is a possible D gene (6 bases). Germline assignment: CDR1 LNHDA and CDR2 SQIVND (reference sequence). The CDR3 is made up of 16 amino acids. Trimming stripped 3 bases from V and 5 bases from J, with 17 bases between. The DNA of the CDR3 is TGTGCCAGTAGTATCCTAGGGGGATCTGGCGATCAGCCCCAGCATTTT. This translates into CASSILGGSGDQPQHF.

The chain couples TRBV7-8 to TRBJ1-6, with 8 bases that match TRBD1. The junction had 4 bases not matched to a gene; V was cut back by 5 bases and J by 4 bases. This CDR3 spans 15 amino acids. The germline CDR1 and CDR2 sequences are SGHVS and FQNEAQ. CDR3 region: CASSPRDRYNSPLHF. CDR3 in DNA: TGTGCCAGCAGCCCTCGGGACAGGTATAATTCACCCCTCCACTTT.